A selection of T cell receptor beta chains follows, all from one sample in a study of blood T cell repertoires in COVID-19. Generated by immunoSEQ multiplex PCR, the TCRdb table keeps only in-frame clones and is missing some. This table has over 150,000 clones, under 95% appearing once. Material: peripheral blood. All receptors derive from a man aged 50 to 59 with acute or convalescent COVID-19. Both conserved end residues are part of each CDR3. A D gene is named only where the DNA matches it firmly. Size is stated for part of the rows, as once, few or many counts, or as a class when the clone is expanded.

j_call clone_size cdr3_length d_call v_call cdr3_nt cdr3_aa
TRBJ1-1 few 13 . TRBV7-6 TGTGCCAGCAGCTTAGATGGGAGCACTGAAGCTTTCTTT CASSLDGSTEAFF
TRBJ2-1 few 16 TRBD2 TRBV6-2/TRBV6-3 TGTGCCAGCAGCCCACATGGTAGCGGGGGGGCAAATGAGCAGTTCTTC CASSPHGSGGANEQFF
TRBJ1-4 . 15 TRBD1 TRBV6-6 TGTGCCAGCAGTTACGGGACAGCTACTAATGAAAAACTGTTTTTT CASSYGTATNEKLFF
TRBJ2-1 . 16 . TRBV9 TGTGCCAGCAGCGCCGGAAGAGGGAGTTCCTACAATGAGCAGTTCTTC CASSAGRGSSYNEQFF
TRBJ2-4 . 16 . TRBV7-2 TGTGCCAGCAGCCACCCATACGGTAGAGCCAAAAACATTCAGTACTTC CASSHPYGRAKNIQYF
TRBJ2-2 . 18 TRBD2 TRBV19 TGTGCCAGTAGGGGGGGCGGGCCCGGGACTAGCTCCACCGGGGAGCTGTTTTTT CASRGGGPGTSSTGELFF
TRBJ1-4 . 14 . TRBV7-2 TGTGCCAGCCGACGGGGGACTCTTAATGAAAAACTGTTTTTT CASRRGTLNEKLFF
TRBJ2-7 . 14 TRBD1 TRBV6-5 TGTGCCAGCGGCCGGCAGGGGACAGGCTACGAGCAGTACTTC CASGRQGTGYEQYF
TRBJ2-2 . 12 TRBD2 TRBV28 TGTGCCAGCACCCGGGGGGCCGGGGAGCTGTTTTTT CASTRGAGELFF
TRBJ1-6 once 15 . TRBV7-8 TGTGCCAGCAGCCGACAGGCACCCTATAATTCACCCCTCCACTTT CASSRQAPYNSPLHF
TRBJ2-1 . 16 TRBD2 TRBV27 TGTGCCAGCAGGACTAGCGGGAGGTACTCCTACAATGAGCAGTTCTTC CASRTSGRYSYNEQFF
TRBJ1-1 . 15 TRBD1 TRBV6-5 TGTGCCAGCAGTCCTCAGACAGGGGGGAACACTGAAGCTTTCTTT CASSPQTGGNTEAFF
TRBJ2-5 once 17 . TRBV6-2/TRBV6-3 TGTGCCAGCAGTTACTCCCCCCATTACGCGTACCAAGAGACCCAGTACTTC CASSYSPHYAYQETQYF
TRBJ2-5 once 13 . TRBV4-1 TGCGCCAGCAGCCAAGGTATTCAAGAGACCCAGTACTTC CASSQGIQETQYF
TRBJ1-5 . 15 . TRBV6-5 TGTGCCAGCCAAGACAGGTCGTATAGCAATCAGCCCCAGCATTTT CASQDRSYSNQPQHF
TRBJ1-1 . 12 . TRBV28 TGTGCCAGCAGGCTGGACACCGGTGAAGCTTTCTTT CASRLDTGEAFF
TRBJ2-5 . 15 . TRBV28 TGTGCCAGCAGTTCCCGGGGAGGGGGTCATGAGACCCAGTACTTC CASSSRGGGHETQYF
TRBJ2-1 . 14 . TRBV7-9 TGTGCCAGCAGCTTAGATACTAGGTCGGGCGAGCAGTTCTTC CASSLDTRSGEQFF
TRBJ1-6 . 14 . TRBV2 TGTGCCAGCAGTGAGGCCAGGGTTAATTCACCCCTCCACTTT CASSEARVNSPLHF
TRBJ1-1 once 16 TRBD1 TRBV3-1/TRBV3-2 TGTGCCAGCAGCCAGACTACAGGGGGCTCGCACACTGAAGCTTTCTTT CASSQTTGGSHTEAFF
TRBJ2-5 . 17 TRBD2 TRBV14 TGTGCCAGCAGCCAGCCCTTAGCGGGAGGCCGCCAAGAGACCCAGTACTTC CASSQPLAGGRQETQYF
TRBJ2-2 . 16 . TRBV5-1 TGCGCCAGCAGCTTCCTTGTTAGAGGAGGCGCCGGGGAGCTGTTTTTT CASSFLVRGGAGELFF
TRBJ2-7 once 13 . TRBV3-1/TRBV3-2 TGTGCCAGCAGCCAAGAGGGGGGCTACGAGCAGTACTTC CASSQEGGYEQYF
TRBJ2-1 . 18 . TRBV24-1 TGTGCCACCAGTGATTCTGCAGGGACGGACAGCTCCTACAATGAGCAGTTCTTC CATSDSAGTDSSYNEQFF
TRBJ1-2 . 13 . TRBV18 TGTGCCAGCTCACCCGACAGCGACTATGGCTACACCTTC CASSPDSDYGYTF
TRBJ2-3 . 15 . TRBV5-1 TGCGCCAGCAGCTTGTTTACAGGCAACACAGATACGCAGTATTTT CASSLFTGNTDTQYF
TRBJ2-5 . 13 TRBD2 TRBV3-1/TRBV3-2 TGTGCCAGCAGCCAAGCGGGGGGTGAGACCCAGTACTTC CASSQAGGETQYF
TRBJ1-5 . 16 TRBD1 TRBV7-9 TGTGCCAGCAGCCCCGGGACAGGGGCTGGGAATCAGCCCCAGCATTTT CASSPGTGAGNQPQHF
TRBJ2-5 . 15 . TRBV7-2 TGTGCCAGCAGCTTAGCGCCAACAGGGAGAGAGACCCAGTACTTC CASSLAPTGRETQYF
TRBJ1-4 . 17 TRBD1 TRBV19 TGTGCCAGTAGTATTTTTTTCTGGGGACAGCGCAATGAAAAACTGTTTTTT CASSIFFWGQRNEKLFF
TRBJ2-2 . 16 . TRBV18 TGTGCCAGCTCACCAAACTCGGGTCGGAACACCGGGGAGCTGTTTTTT CASSPNSGRNTGELFF